The clone carrying this T cell receptor beta chain was counted between two and nine times. Its antigen is not known. Profiled with immunoSEQ multiplex PCR; TCRdb holds only in-frame clones, not every one. Of 50,000 to 75,000 clones listed, 85% to 90% are singletons. This record belongs to a study of PD-1 blockade in classical Hodgkin lymphoma. Study-wide background: On a schedule of every 2 weeks, patients received nivolumab 3 mg/kg intravenously. Study-wide findings and caveats: Complete responders showed a baseline diversity that resembled the diversity of newly diagnosed patients. Patients who began taking nivolumab under 1 year after ASCT were left out. Unlike CD8+ TCR diversity, which did not rise significantly by C4D1, CD4+ TCR diversity did.

The germline CDR1 and CDR2 sequences are MGHRA and YSYEKL. Trimming removed 6 bases at V and 5 bases at J, with 10 bases between. The CDR3 contains 13 residues. Each patient experienced a relapse that followed autologous stem cell transplantation, and brentuximab vedotin exposure varied. The rearrangement uses TRBV4-1 and TRBJ1-4, with a tentative D call TRBD1 (5 bases). This TCR came from a human donor with classical Hodgkin lymphoma. This specimen consisted of peripheral blood mononuclear cells (PBMCs), obtained at baseline. The CDR3 loop is CASRRQQNEKLFF. The CDR3 coding sequence is TGCGCCAGCAGAAGACAGCAGAATGAAAAACTGTTTTTT.